The 14 T cell receptor beta chains in this list originate from one sample, sequenced in a study of graft-versus-host responses after intestinal transplantation. Produced via immunoSEQ multiplex PCR; TCRdb's table is partial and in-frame only. The sample holds some 46,000 clones, about 93% seen once. Sequences were derived from PBMCs, sampled around 800 days after a first intestinal transplant, on the day of a second. Every receptor here comes from a human patient who received an intestinal transplant, so some T cells may come from the graft donor.

This clone came up once. J is TRBJ2-5 and V is TRBV15; D is ambiguous. The DNA end lines up better with TRBJ2-7; the J call may be wrong. CDR3 length equals 15 residues. Germline loops: CDR1 LNHNV, CDR2 YYDKDF (reference sequence). The CDR3 DNA reads as TGTGCCACCAGCAGGAGTACCACGGGCTCCTACGAGCAGTACTTC. Translation: CATSRSTTGSYEQYF.

Comment on this clone: Additional DNA sequences in this sample encode the identical CDR3. This rearrangement joins TRBV30 to TRBJ2-1; D perhaps matches TRBD2 (6 bases). Germline V gene lookup returns CDR1 GTSNPN and CDR2 SVGIG (reference sequence). This CDR3 comprises 13 residues. V lost 2 bases and J 9 bases, leaving 14 bases between the germline ends. CDR3 DNA sequence: TGTGCCTGGAGTTGGAGGGTCCAGGGTGAGCAGTTCTTC. It codes for CAWSWRVQGEQFF.

The V call is TRBV2, the J call TRBJ1-2, with a weak D call TRBD1 (6 bases). Trimming left V 3 bases short and J 4 bases short, with 12 bases between. The CDR3 spans 14 residues. Germline V gives CDR1 SNHLY, CDR2 FYNNEI. CDR3 protein: CASSEGARFYGYTF. The DNA of the CDR3 is TGTGCCAGCAGTGAGGGGGCTCGGTTCTATGGCTACACCTTC.

This clone showed up just a few times. The CDR3: CASTGTGTYEQYF. In DNA, the CDR3 is TGTGCCAGTACAGGGACTGGCACCTACGAGCAGTACTTC. This chain connects TRBV19 to TRBJ2-7; D might be TRBD2 (6 bases). CDR1 and CDR2 from the germline V gene are LNHDA and SQIVND (reference sequence). Trimming stripped 7 bases from V and 2 bases from J, with 12 bases between. There are 13 residues in the CDR3.

The chain employs TRBV5-1 and TRBJ2-3; D remains unclear. V was trimmed by 0 bases and J by 6 bases, leaving 8 bases between them. CDR3 length equals 13 residues. Germline V gives CDR1 SGHRS, CDR2 YFSETQ. The CDR3 sequence: CASSLGSSDTQYF. The CDR3 bases are TGCGCCAGCAGCTTGGGATCGTCGGATACGCAGTATTTT.

The DNA for the CDR3 is TGTGCCAGCAGCTTAACCGGGACAGGTGTCAGCTACACCTTC. Protein product: CASSLTGTGVSYTF. The chain employs TRBV5-6 and TRBJ1-2, with 8 bases matching TRBD1. V gave up 2 bases and J gave up 9 bases; unmatched junction bases: 9. The CDR3 loop spans 14 amino acids. Germline V lookup: CDR1 SGHDT, CDR2 YYEEEE. Complete variable domain (other parts from reference TRBV5-6 and TRBJ1-2): DAGVTQSPTHLIKTRGQQVTLRCSPKSGHDTVSWYQQALGQGPQFIFQYYEEEERQRGNFPDRFSGHQFPNYSSELNVNALLLGDSALYLCASSLTGTGVSYTFGSGTRLTVV.

V gene TRBV27 combines with J gene TRBJ1-2; a weak D match, TRBD1 (6 bases). Germline V lookup: CDR1 MNHEY, CDR2 SMNVEV (reference sequence). V was clipped by 3 bases and J by 6 bases, with 17 bases between them. The CDR3 consists of 15 residues. The CDR3 nucleotides read TGTGCCAGCAGTTTCCGACAGGATCTGGGAGATGGCTACACCTTC. Translated: CASSFRQDLGDGYTF.

This rearrangement joins TRBV27 to TRBJ2-1, with 9 positions matching TRBD2. There are 16 residues in the CDR3. The V gene end was trimmed by 3 bases and the J gene end by 1 base; junction bases not matched to a gene: 4. Germline CDR1 MNHEY, CDR2 SMNVEV (reference sequence). For the CDR3, the DNA is TGTGCCAGCAGTTTGAGCGGGAGGTCATCCTACAATGAGCAGTTCTTC. This translates into CASSLSGRSSYNEQFF.

This clone came up a few times. The chain carries TRBV5-1 and TRBJ2-1; D gene uncertain. Germline V gene sequence: CDR1 SGHRS, CDR2 YFSETQ. CDR3 length equals 11 residues. Trimming took off 4 bases at V and 12 bases at J, with 11 bases between the two ends. CDR3 sequence: CASSLDGRQFF. DNA for the CDR3: TGCGCCAGCAGCCTGGACGGTCGGCAGTTCTTC.

This chain links TRBV4-2 with TRBJ2-1; 9 positions match TRBD2. The CDR3 loop spans 15 amino acids. Germline V gene lookup returns CDR1 LGHNA and CDR2 YNFKEQ. V gave up 3 bases and J gave up 9 bases; unmatched junction bases: 9. CDR3 sequence reads: CASSQGTLAGSEQFF. In nucleotides, the CDR3 is TGTGCCAGCAGCCAGGGTACTCTAGCGGGAAGTGAGCAGTTCTTC.

This chain uses TRBV28 with TRBJ2-3, with TRBD2 matching 16 bases. CDR3 size: 18 residues. The V gene's germline CDR1 is MDHEN and CDR2 SYDVKM. Germline trimming cut 3 bases from V and 4 bases from J; bases unmatched to any gene: 7. CDR3 sequence reads: CASSFPVGLAGGPDTQYF. In nucleotides, the CDR3 is TGTGCCAGCAGTTTTCCTGTGGGACTAGCGGGAGGGCCAGATACGCAGTATTTT.

The rearrangement links TRBV6-5 to TRBJ1-1; no firm D call. V was cut by 6 bases and J by 4 bases, with 12 bases left in between. The CDR3 is 13 residues long. Germline CDR1 MNHEY, CDR2 SVGAGI. Here the CDR3 DNA reads TGTGCCAGCAGCAGAGGGAAGGGCACTGAAGCTTTCTTT. It is translated as CASSRGKGTEAFF.

CDR3 sequence (DNA): TGTGCCAGCACCCGCTTCGCGGGAGGGACCATATACAATGAGCAGTTCTTC. It codes for CASTRFAGGTIYNEQFF. This chain connects TRBV2 to TRBJ2-1; 9 bases agree with TRBD2. Germline V gene lookup returns CDR1 SNHLY and CDR2 FYNNEI. After removal of 7 bases from V and 4 bases from J, the junction contained 14 bases not matched to a gene. CDR3 length equals 17 residues.

The CDR3 nucleotides read TGTGCCAGCAGCTTAGGTGGGGCTAAAGACTACGAGCAGTACTTC. Translating it yields CASSLGGAKDYEQYF. The chain has TRBV7-9 and TRBJ2-7; tentative D call: TRBD1 (5 bases). The CDR3 spans 15 residues. Trimming pared 1 base from V and 3 bases from J, leaving 13 bases between. Germline CDR1 SEHNR, CDR2 FQNEAQ (reference sequence). Full variable domain (rest looked up from reference TRBV7-9 and TRBJ2-7): DTGVSQNPRHKITKRGQNVTFRCDPISEHNRLYWYRQTLGQGPEFLTYFQNEAQLEKSRLLSDRFSAERPKGSFSTLEIQRTEQGDSAMYLCASSLGGAKDYEQYFGPGTRLTVT.